Listed here are 24 T cell receptor beta chains from one sample, sequenced in a study of blood T cell repertoires in COVID-19 (dated by TCRdb to about 2020). To prepare the library, the immunoSEQ multiplex PCR assay was applied. This is the immuneACCESS table as TCRdb keeps it, with only in-frame sequences that have V and J called. A part of the clones is gone; compared with another copy, unresolved V genes explain less than half, and the rest is unexplained. The sample table lists 100,000 to 150,000 clones, over 75% of them with a count of one. Approximately 1.1% of the sample is in the top ten clones. Sequencing input: peripheral blood. These receptors all come from an elderly woman with acute or convalescent COVID-19.

The rearrangement links TRBV9 to TRBJ2-7; TRBD1 matches at 7 bases. This CDR3 has 16 residues. The germline CDR1 and CDR2 sequences are SGDLS and YYNGEE. The trim removed 0 bases at V and 1 base at J, leaving 7 bases unmatched. CDR3 residues: CASSVEGDSPSYEQYF. In DNA, the CDR3 is TGTGCCAGCAGCGTAGAAGGGGACAGCCCGTCCTACGAGCAGTACTTC.

This chain uses TRBV5-4 with TRBJ2-1; 8 bases are a match to TRBD2. The germline V gene encodes CDR1 SGHNT and CDR2 YYREEE (reference sequence). With 2 bases clipped from V and 6 bases from J, the junction kept 4 bases outside the gene matches. The CDR3 spans 14 residues. The CDR3 DNA reads TGTGCCAGCAGCTTCCAGCGGGAGCGCAATGAGCAGTTCTTC. This encodes CASSFQRERNEQFF.

This chain connects TRBV2 to TRBJ2-1; possible D gene TRBD2, 6 bases. CDR1 is SNHLY and CDR2 is FYNNEI in the germline V gene. The CDR3 covers 16 residues. The ends were cut back, 6 bases at V and 7 bases at J, with 22 bases in the middle. This chain's CDR3 is CASSRLVGGVWNEQFF. The CDR3 nucleotides are TGTGCCAGCAGCCGCCTTGTGGGGGGAGTGTGGAATGAGCAGTTCTTC.

V usage is TRBV6-1 and J usage is TRBJ2-2; TRBD1 agrees at 9 bases. Germline CDR1 MNHNS, CDR2 SASEGT. The V and J ends lost 4 bases and 7 bases, in that order; junction bases with no gene match: 7. The CDR3 is made up of 15 amino acids. CDR3 in amino acids: CASSANRGRNGELFF. CDR3 DNA sequence: TGTGCCAGCAGTGCAAACAGGGGGCGGAACGGGGAGCTGTTTTTT.

The V gene is TRBV10-3, the J gene TRBJ2-7; D unclear. The CDR3 is made up of 13 amino acids. Germline V gene lookup returns CDR1 ENHRY and CDR2 SYGVKD. V lost 9 bases and J lost 6, with 18 bases in between. The CDR3 protein is CAMRARSLSEQYF. DNA of the CDR3: TGTGCCATGCGTGCCAGGTCGCTGAGCGAGCAGTACTTC.

This sequence joins TRBV3-1 (or the pseudogene TRBV3-2) and TRBJ2-1, with TRBD2 identical over 9 bases. CDR1 and CDR2 from the germline V gene are LGHDT and YNNKEL (reference sequence). The CDR3 has 15 residues. The V and J ends lost 1 base and 10 bases, in that order; junction bases with no gene match: 8. For the CDR3, the DNA is TGTGCCAGCAGCCAAGGTAATAGCGGGAGAGAGGAGCAGTTCTTC. Amino acid sequence: CASSQGNSGREEQFF.

The table lists this clone with a count of one. This chain's CDR3 is CASRRTGVTNEKLFF. CDR3 coding DNA: TGTGCCAGCAGGCGGACAGGGGTGACTAATGAAAAACTGTTTTTT. The chain couples TRBV6-5 to TRBJ1-4; 9 nucleotides align to TRBD1. The V gene end was trimmed by 6 bases and the J gene end by 2 bases; junction bases not matched to a gene: 4. Looked up from germline, CDR1 is MNHEY and CDR2 is SVGAGI. This CDR3 spans 15 amino acids.

V usage is TRBV7-2 and J usage is TRBJ2-5; TRBD1 matches at 10 bases. The J segment lost 7 bases and the V segment lost 1 base, leaving 9 bases of the junction unmatched. Germline CDR1 SGHTA, CDR2 FQGNSA. The CDR3 consists of 16 residues. The CDR3 here is CASSLEGGQGTGTQYF. The CDR3 DNA reads TGTGCCAGCAGCTTAGAGGGGGGACAGGGGACCGGGACCCAGTACTTC.

The rearrangement joins TRBV6-5 to TRBJ2-2; D is unresolved. Germline V lookup: CDR1 MNHEY, CDR2 SVGAGI. Trimming pared 0 bases from V and 1 base from J, leaving 9 bases between. The CDR3 length is 16 residues. The CDR3 loop is CASSYSTPMNTGELFF. DNA for the CDR3: TGTGCCAGCAGTTACTCGACACCAATGAACACCGGGGAGCTGTTTTTT.

The chain is built from TRBV11-3 and TRBJ2-5; possible D gene TRBD1, 6 bases. The germline V gene has CDR1 SGHNT and CDR2 YENEEA. This CDR3 is built from 16 residues. The V gene lost 1 base and the J gene lost 0 bases, with 12 bases spanning the gap. CDR3 sequence (DNA): TGTGCCAGCAGCTTAGGGGTTGGGGGCCACCAAGAGACCCAGTACTTC. Translation: CASSLGVGGHQETQYF.

V is TRBV28 and J is TRBJ2-7; 7 bases agree with TRBD2. The V and J ends lost 6 bases and 5 bases, in that order; junction bases with no gene match: 16. CDR1 and CDR2 from the germline V gene are MDHEN and SYDVKM. CDR3 size: 16 residues. The CDR3 DNA reads TGTGCCAGCAGCCAATCCGGGCGGGAGTTGCTGAACGAGCAGTACTTC. This translates into CASSQSGRELLNEQYF.

The chain links TRBV19 to TRBJ2-7; 9 nucleotides align to TRBD1. This CDR3 contains 16 residues. Germline V lookup: CDR1 LNHDA, CDR2 SQIVND (reference sequence). V shed 0 bases, J shed 7 bases, and the junction held 10 bases outside the gene matches. The CDR3 nucleotides are TGTGCCAGTAGTATAGATCTACCGGACAGGGGAGGGGAGCAGTACTTC. Amino acids: CASSIDLPDRGGEQYF. The variable domain in full, with the rest retrieved from reference TRBV19 and TRBJ2-7, is DGGITQSPKYLFRKEGQNVTLSCEQNLNHDAMYWYRQDPGQGLRLIYYSQIVNDFQKGDIAEGYSVSREKKESFPLTVTSAQKNPTAFYLCASSIDLPDRGGEQYFGPGTRLTVT.

V gene TRBV19 combines with J gene TRBJ1-6; 9 bases fit TRBD1. CDR3 length: 15 residues. J was trimmed by 8 bases and V by 4 bases; bases with no gene match: 6. Germline CDR1 LNHDA, CDR2 SQIVND (reference sequence). The CDR3 coding sequence is TGTGCCAGTAGTACGCGACAGGGGGTATATTCACCCCTCCACTTT. It translates to CASSTRQGVYSPLHF. Complete variable domain (other parts from reference TRBV19 and TRBJ1-6): DGGITQSPKYLFRKEGQNVTLSCEQNLNHDAMYWYRQDPGQGLRLIYYSQIVNDFQKGDIAEGYSVSREKKESFPLTVTSAQKNPTAFYLCASSTRQGVYSPLHFGNGTRLTVT.

This clone has just a few counts. V and J are TRBV6-5 and TRBJ1-1; D is possibly TRBD1 (5 bases). Germline V CDR1 and CDR2: MNHEY, SVGAGI. The CDR3 covers 13 residues. The germline V and J ends were trimmed by 7 bases and 1 base, with 10 bases remaining between them. The CDR3 sequence: CASILDRNTEAFF. The DNA for the CDR3 is TGTGCCAGCATACTCGACAGGAACACTGAAGCTTTCTTT.

The CDR3 region has the DNA TGCGCCAGCAGCCTGTCCTTACAGGGTGAGACCCAGTACTTC. Protein: CASSLSLQGETQYF. This chain connects TRBV5-1 to TRBJ2-5, with D possibly TRBD1 on 6 matching bases. Trimming removed 4 bases from V and 5 bases from J, with 15 bases in between. The germline gives CDR1 SGHRS, CDR2 YFSETQ. The CDR3 spans 14 residues. Complete variable domain (other parts from reference TRBV5-1 and TRBJ2-5): KAGVTQTPRYLIKTRGQQVTLSCSPISGHRSVSWYQQTPGQGLQFLFEYFSETQRNKGNFPGRFSGRQFSNSRSEMNVSTLELGDSALYLCASSLSLQGETQYFGPGTRLLVL.

The chain is built from TRBV28 and TRBJ2-5; unclear D gene. The germline CDR1 and CDR2 sequences are MDHEN and SYDVKM. This CDR3 contains 11 residues. V lost 6 bases and J lost 5, with 7 bases in between. Here the CDR3 DNA reads TGTGCCAGCAGCCCGGAGGAGACCCAGTACTTC. This encodes CASSPEETQYF.

V is TRBV9 and J is TRBJ1-1; D might be TRBD1 (6 bases). The V and J ends lost 3 bases and 3 bases respectively, with 12 bases between them. The CDR3 loop spans 14 amino acids. Per the germline V gene, CDR1 is SGDLS and CDR2 is YYNGEE. The CDR3 coding sequence is TGTGCCAGCAGCGCCTTCACAGGGCACACTGAAGCTTTCTTT. It encodes CASSAFTGHTEAFF.

This chain connects TRBV19 to TRBJ1-5; TRBD1 matches at 7 bases. The germline V gene has CDR1 LNHDA and CDR2 SQIVND (reference sequence). This CDR3 spans 14 amino acids. V lost 5 bases to trimming and J lost 6 bases; unmatched junction nucleotides: 7. CDR3 in amino acids: CASSATGLAQPQHF. The CDR3 DNA follows: TGTGCCAGTAGTGCGACAGGGTTGGCTCAGCCCCAGCATTTT.

The chain links TRBV6-1 to TRBJ2-1, with D possibly TRBD2 on 6 matching bases. The CDR3 runs to 16 residues. Germline CDR1 MNHNS, CDR2 SASEGT. Trimming took off 4 bases at V and 9 bases at J, with 22 bases between the two ends. The CDR3 DNA follows: TGTGCCAGCAGTGGACGACACGGGAGAGCGTTGGGTGAGCAGTTCTTC. It specifies CASSGRHGRALGEQFF.

The chain uses TRBV9 and TRBJ2-2; 12 bases fit TRBD2. The V and J ends lost 5 bases and 8 bases, in that order; junction bases with no gene match: 16. This CDR3 spans 18 amino acids. Germline V gene data show CDR1 as SGDLS and CDR2 as YYNGEE. CDR3: CASSEEGASGRASGELFF. The CDR3 coding sequence is TGTGCCAGCAGTGAAGAAGGGGCTAGCGGGAGGGCCTCAGGGGAGCTGTTTTTT.

The V call is TRBV10-3, the J call TRBJ2-7; maybe TRBD1 (5 bases). The CDR3 is 12 residues long. With 10 bases removed from V and 0 bases from J, the gap between germline ends came to 10 bases. Germline loops: CDR1 ENHRY, CDR2 SYGVKD. The CDR3 region has the DNA TGTGCCACCACAGGCAACTCCTACGAGCAGTACTTC. Encoded protein: CATTGNSYEQYF.

The CDR3 nucleotides are TGTGCCAGCAGCATAACAGGAGTAAGTCAGCCCCAGCATTTT. Protein product: CASSITGVSQPQHF. The V and J genes are TRBV13 and TRBJ1-5; tentatively, D is TRBD1 (5 bases). V shed 5 bases and J shed 6 bases, with 14 bases lying between them. This CDR3 is built from 14 residues. In germline, CDR1 is PRHDT, CDR2 FYEKMQ (reference sequence).

The chain has TRBV27 and TRBJ1-6; possibly TRBD1 for D (5 bases). Germline V gene lookup returns CDR1 MNHEY and CDR2 SMNVEV (reference sequence). The CDR3 is 15 residues long. V lost 3 bases, J lost 3 bases, and 9 bases lay in between. The chain's CDR3 is CASSFQGFYNSPLHF. CDR3 nucleotide sequence: TGTGCCAGCAGTTTCCAGGGTTTCTATAATTCACCCCTCCACTTT.

The chain employs TRBV5-6 and TRBJ1-1, with TRBD1 matching over 7 bases. The V segment lost 1 base and the J segment 10 bases; nucleotides outside the gene matches: 4. Germline V gives CDR1 SGHDT, CDR2 YYEEEE. The CDR3 is 12 residues long. The CDR3 reads CASSLPQGRAFF. CDR3 nucleotide sequence: TGTGCCAGCAGCTTGCCACAGGGGAGAGCTTTCTTT.